The present TCR beta chain was sequenced within a study of blood T cell repertoires in COVID-19. Methods used by the authors: From reference gene primer amplification, estimates of nucleated cell counts were derived. Sequencing was performed with immunoSEQ multiplex PCR; in TCRdb, only in-frame clones are kept and a portion is missing. The V and J calls and clone size are taken from that table; D and trimming were inferred from the DNA. The sample has about 190,000 clones, roughly 80% seen once. Germline-derived CDR1 and CDR2 are KGHDR and SFDVKD. The ends lost 5 bases at V and 2 bases at J; junction bases unmatched: 6. CDR3 size: 15 residues.

Specimen: peripheral blood. This receptor was identified in a human donor in a cohort sampled during active COVID-19. This chain uses TRBV24-1 with TRBJ2-3; 7 bases match TRBD1. CDR3 coding DNA: TGTGCCACCAGTGCCCGGGACAGAGTCACAGATACGCAGTATTTT. Translating gives CATSARDRVTDTQYF.